The TCR beta chain under discussion was sequenced for a study of shared clonotypes between healthy human individuals. This CDR3 is 14 amino acids long. Deletions cut 8 bases from V and 3 bases from J, with 16 bases between. Germline loops: CDR1 WSHSY, CDR2 SAAADI. Only in-frame clones appear in the TCRdb table, and some are missing; sequencing was by immunoSEQ multiplex PCR. Of about 2 million clones in the sample, 85% to 95% were seen once. Sequenced input: naive CD4+ T cells sorted from blood. Sample subset: CD45RA+ positively selected. The chain carries TRBV10-2 and TRBJ1-1; no clear D. The source of this sequence is a man aged 18 to 29 in good health. CDR3 DNA: TGCGCCAGCGCTTCCCAGGCGTCGGACACTGAAGCTTTCTTT. Translation: CASASQASDTEAFF.